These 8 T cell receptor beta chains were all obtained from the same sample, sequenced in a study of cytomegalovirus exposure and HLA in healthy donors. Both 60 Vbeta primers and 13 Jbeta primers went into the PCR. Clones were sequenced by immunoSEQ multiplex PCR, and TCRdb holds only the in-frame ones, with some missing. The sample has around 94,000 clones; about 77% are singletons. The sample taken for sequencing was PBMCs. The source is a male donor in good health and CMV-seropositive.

The CDR3 DNA reads TGTGCCGCCGGACAGGGGGCTGTTAATACGCAGTATTTT. This sequence encodes CAAGQGAVNTQYF. The V call is TRBV19, the J call TRBJ2-3, with 11 nucleotides matching TRBD1. V dropped 11 bases and J dropped 7; count of bases not matched to a gene: 8. This CDR3 has 13 residues. Per germline, CDR1 LNHDA and CDR2 SQIVND (reference sequence).

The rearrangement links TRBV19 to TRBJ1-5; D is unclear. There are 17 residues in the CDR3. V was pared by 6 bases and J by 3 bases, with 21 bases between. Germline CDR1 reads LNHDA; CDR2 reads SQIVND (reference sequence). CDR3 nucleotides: TGTGCCAGTAGCTCCGGGTACTTCATCGGATCCAATCAGCCCCAGCATTTT. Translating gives CASSSGYFIGSNQPQHF.

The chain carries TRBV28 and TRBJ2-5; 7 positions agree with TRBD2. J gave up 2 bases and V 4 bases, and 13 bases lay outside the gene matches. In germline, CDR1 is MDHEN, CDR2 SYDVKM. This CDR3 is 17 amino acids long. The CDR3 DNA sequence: TGTGCCAGCAGTTCCCCCCCGGTGCGGGGGTATCAAGAGACCCAGTACTTC. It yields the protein CASSSPPVRGYQETQYF.

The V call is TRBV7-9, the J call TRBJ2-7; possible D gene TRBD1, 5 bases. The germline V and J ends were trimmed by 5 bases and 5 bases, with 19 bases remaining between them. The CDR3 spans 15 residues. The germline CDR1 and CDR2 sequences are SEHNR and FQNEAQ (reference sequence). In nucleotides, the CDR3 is TGTGCCAGCAGCGTCTGGCCCCCTGAACAGGACGAGCAGTACTTC. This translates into CASSVWPPEQDEQYF.

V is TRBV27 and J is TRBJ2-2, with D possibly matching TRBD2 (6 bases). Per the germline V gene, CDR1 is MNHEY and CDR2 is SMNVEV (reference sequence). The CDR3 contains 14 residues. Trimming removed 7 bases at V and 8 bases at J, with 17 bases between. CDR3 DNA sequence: TGTGCCAGCACCAGGGACTTGGGAGCGGGGGAGCTGTTTTTT. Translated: CASTRDLGAGELFF.

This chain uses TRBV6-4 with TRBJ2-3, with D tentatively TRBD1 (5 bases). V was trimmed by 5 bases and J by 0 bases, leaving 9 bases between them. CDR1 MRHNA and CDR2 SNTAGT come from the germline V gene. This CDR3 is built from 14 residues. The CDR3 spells CASSPDRSTDTQYF. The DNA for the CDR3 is TGTGCCAGCAGTCCTGACAGAAGCACAGATACGCAGTATTTT.

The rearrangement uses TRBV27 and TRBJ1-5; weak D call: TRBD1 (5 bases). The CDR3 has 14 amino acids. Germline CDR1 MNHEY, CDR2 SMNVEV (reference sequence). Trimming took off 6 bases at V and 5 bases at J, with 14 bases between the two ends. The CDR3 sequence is CASSFGGADQPQHF. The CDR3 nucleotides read TGTGCCAGCAGCTTTGGAGGGGCGGATCAGCCCCAGCATTTT.

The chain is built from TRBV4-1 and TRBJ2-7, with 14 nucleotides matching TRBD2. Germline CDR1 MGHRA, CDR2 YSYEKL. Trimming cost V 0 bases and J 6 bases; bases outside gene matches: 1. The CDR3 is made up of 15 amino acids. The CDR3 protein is CASSQEGLAGGEQYF. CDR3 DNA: TGCGCCAGCAGCCAAGAAGGACTAGCGGGGGGCGAGCAGTACTTC.